Below are 26 T cell receptor beta chains sequenced from a single sample in a study of control samples from healthy donors and cancer patients. TCRdb's copy holds only in-frame clones and misses some; the assay was immunoSEQ multiplex PCR. The sample includes about 89,000 clones, approximately 89% of them seen just once. The sequenced sample consisted of blood. These receptors originate from a man aged 25 to 40 in good health.

The chain has TRBV19 and TRBJ2-4; 9 bases match TRBD1. There are 15 residues in the CDR3. J was trimmed by 4 bases and V by 4 bases; bases with no gene match: 5. CDR1 is LNHDA and CDR2 is SQIVND in the germline V gene (reference sequence). The DNA for the CDR3 is TGTGCCAGTAGTACGTCCGACAGGGGGAAAAACATTCAGTACTTC. It encodes CASSTSDRGKNIQYF.

This clone was found once. The chain carries TRBV5-6 and TRBJ1-1, with 7 positions matching TRBD1. This CDR3 comprises 14 residues. Per the germline V gene, CDR1 is SGHDT and CDR2 is YYEEEE. The ends lost 2 bases at V and 5 bases at J; junction bases unmatched: 6. The CDR3 loop is CASSLTGVATEAFF. Written as DNA, the CDR3 is TGTGCCAGCAGCTTAACAGGGGTTGCAACTGAAGCTTTCTTT. The entire variable domain, with the rest obtained from reference TRBV5-6 and TRBJ1-1, is as follows: DAGVTQSPTHLIKTRGQQVTLRCSPKSGHDTVSWYQQALGQGPQFIFQYYEEEERQRGNFPDRFSGHQFPNYSSELNVNALLLGDSALYLCASSLTGVATEAFFGQGTRLTVV.

This clone turned up a few times. The V and J genes are TRBV4-1 and TRBJ2-3; 9 bases fit TRBD2. The V gene end was trimmed by 6 bases and the J gene end by 2 bases; junction bases not matched to a gene: 6. Looked up from germline, CDR1 is MGHRA and CDR2 is YSYEKL. The length of the CDR3 is 15 residues. The DNA of the CDR3 is TGCGCCAGCAGGGGTGCGGGGGGGTTCACAGATACGCAGTATTTT. Translation: CASRGAGGFTDTQYF.

CDR3 residues: CASSGGPANTEAFF. The CDR3 coding sequence is TGCGCCAGCAGCGGGGGACCGGCGAACACTGAAGCTTTCTTT. This chain joins TRBV5-1 and TRBJ1-1, with a possible D match to TRBD1 (5 bases). Germline assignment: CDR1 SGHRS and CDR2 YFSETQ. CDR3 length: 14 residues. The ends were cut back, 4 bases at V and 1 base at J, with 11 bases in the middle.

This chain's CDR3 is CASSLDDGALSRGQPQHF. DNA for the CDR3: TGTGCCAGCAGCTTAGACGACGGAGCGTTATCGCGCGGGCAGCCCCAGCATTTT. The rearrangement links TRBV7-9 to TRBJ1-5; D not resolved. The CDR3 has 18 amino acids. Germline CDR1 is SEHNR and CDR2 is FQNEAQ (reference sequence). V dropped 1 base and J dropped 7 bases, with 23 bases sitting between them. The variable domain in full, with the rest retrieved from reference TRBV7-9 and TRBJ1-5, is DTGVSQNPRHKITKRGQNVTFRCDPISEHNRLYWYRQTLGQGPEFLTYFQNEAQLEKSRLLSDRFSAERPKGSFSTLEIQRTEQGDSAMYLCASSLDDGALSRGQPQHFGDGTRLSIL.

V gene TRBV27 combines with J gene TRBJ1-2; weak D call: TRBD1 (6 bases). There are 13 residues in the CDR3. Trimming shortened V by 5 bases and J by 5 bases, and 12 bases separated the two germline ends. Germline CDR1 is MNHEY and CDR2 is SMNVEV (reference sequence). CDR3 region: CASSEIRGYGYTF. The CDR3 DNA sequence: TGTGCCAGCAGTGAAATCAGGGGTTATGGCTACACCTTC.

This sequence joins TRBV5-1 and TRBJ2-2, with 8 bases aligning to TRBD2. The CDR3 contains 16 residues. In germline, CDR1 is SGHRS, CDR2 YFSETQ. Germline trimming cut 1 base from V and 4 bases from J; bases unmatched to any gene: 6. CDR3 in amino acids: CASSLTSLAGTGELFF. The CDR3 DNA reads as TGCGCCAGCAGCTTGACGAGTCTAGCGGGCACCGGGGAGCTGTTTTTT.

The chain joins TRBV7-9 to TRBJ1-3; TRBD1 matches at 7 bases. The CDR3 totals 15 residues. From germline, CDR1 is SEHNR and CDR2 FQNEAQ (reference sequence). The ends lost 5 bases at V and 3 bases at J; junction bases unmatched: 7. The CDR3 DNA reads as TGTGCCAGCAGCCCTGAGGGGGCTCTTGGAAACACCATATATTTT. It is translated as CASSPEGALGNTIYF.

The genes are TRBV2 and TRBJ2-1; no reliable D call. Germline CDR1 is SNHLY and CDR2 is FYNNEI. Trimming shortened V by 7 bases and J by 2 bases, and 9 bases separated the two germline ends. This CDR3 region has 13 residues. Here the CDR3 DNA reads TGTGCCAGCAATACAGCTACCTACAATGAGCAGTTCTTC. Its translation is CASNTATYNEQFF. Using reference TRBV2 and TRBJ2-1 for the parts outside the CDR3, the full variable domain is EPEVTQTPSHQVTQMGQEVILRCVPISNHLYFYWYRQILGQKVEFLVSFYNNEISEKSEIFDDQFSVERPDGSNFTLKIRSTKLEDSAMYFCASNTATYNEQFFGPGTRLTVL.

V gene TRBV5-1 combines with J gene TRBJ1-1; 8 positions agree with TRBD1. Looked up from germline, CDR1 is SGHRS and CDR2 is YFSETQ. Trimming took 7 bases from V and 1 from J; bases not matched to a gene: 6. The CDR3 is 14 residues long. The CDR3 sequence is CASQQGGTNTEAFF. The CDR3 region has the DNA TGCGCCAGCCAACAGGGGGGGACGAACACTGAAGCTTTCTTT.

The J gene is TRBJ1-5, the V gene TRBV24-1, with D perhaps TRBD1 (5 bases). The germline gives CDR1 KGHDR, CDR2 SFDVKD. V was trimmed by 4 bases and J by 7 bases, leaving 19 bases between them. CDR3 length equals 16 residues. The chain's CDR3 is CATSDRDSLGEQPQHF. As DNA, the CDR3 is TGTGCCACCAGTGACCGGGACTCCTTGGGGGAGCAGCCCCAGCATTTT.

The chain is built from TRBV7-2 and TRBJ1-2; TRBD1 might be the D (5 bases). This CDR3 contains 16 residues. Germline loops: CDR1 SGHTA, CDR2 FQGNSA. With 2 bases removed from V and 0 bases from J, the gap between germline ends came to 13 bases. CDR3 loop: CASSLSRQTSNYGYTF. The CDR3 DNA is TGTGCCAGCAGCTTATCGAGACAGACTTCTAACTATGGCTACACCTTC.

The rearrangement uses TRBV9 and TRBJ1-2, with D tentatively TRBD1 (5 bases). This CDR3 comprises 13 residues. V lost 4 bases and J lost 8, with 15 bases in between. CDR1 is SGDLS and CDR2 is YYNGEE in the germline V gene. CDR3 bases: TGTGCCAGCAGCTATCTCGGGACGAGCGGCTACACCTTC. It translates to CASSYLGTSGYTF. The variable domain in full, with the rest retrieved from reference TRBV9 and TRBJ1-2, is DSGVTQTPKHLITATGQRVTLRCSPRSGDLSVYWYQQSLDQGLQFLIQYYNGEERAKGNILERFSAQQFPDLHSELNLSSLELGDSALYFCASSYLGTSGYTFGSGTRLTVV.

The chain carries TRBV10-3 and TRBJ2-7; 8 positions match TRBD1. The junction had 4 bases not matched to a gene; V was cut back by 2 bases and J by 4 bases. CDR1 and CDR2 (germline): ENHRY, SYGVKD. The CDR3 runs 14 residues. CDR3 protein: CAISETGGFYEQYF. The CDR3 DNA reads TGTGCCATCAGTGAGACAGGGGGTTTTTACGAGCAGTACTTC.

V usage is TRBV10-1 and J usage is TRBJ2-7; D is tentatively TRBD1 or TRBD2 (5 bases each). The CDR3 sequence is 14 residues long. From germline, CDR1 is WNHNN and CDR2 SYGVQD (reference sequence). V shed 6 bases and J shed 3 bases, with 15 bases lying between them. CDR3 residues: CASRTRENSYEQYF. The DNA for the CDR3 is TGCGCCAGCAGGACCAGGGAGAACAGCTACGAGCAGTACTTC.

V gene TRBV5-6 combines with J gene TRBJ1-2, with D tentatively TRBD1 (5 bases). The CDR3 has 15 residues. Germline values: CDR1 SGHDT, CDR2 YYEEEE. V was trimmed by 2 bases and J by 8 bases, leaving 19 bases between them. The CDR3 bases are TGTGCCAGCAGCTTACTACAGGACTCAGCGGGGGGCTACACCTTC. It codes for CASSLLQDSAGGYTF.

V gene TRBV7-9 combines with J gene TRBJ1-2; 7 nucleotides line up with TRBD1. CDR3 length equals 14 residues. Germline V gene sequence: CDR1 SEHNR, CDR2 FQNEAQ (reference sequence). Trimming removed 5 bases from V and 0 bases from J; junction bases left unmatched: 3. CDR3 residues: CASSRQGSNYGYTF. As DNA, the CDR3 is TGTGCCAGCAGCCGACAGGGTTCTAACTATGGCTACACCTTC.

A few counts support this clone. The chain combines TRBV3-1 (or the pseudogene TRBV3-2) with TRBJ2-2, with 7 bases matching TRBD2. Unmatched junction bases numbered 4, after V lost 4 bases and J lost 5 bases. CDR1 and CDR2 from the germline V gene are LGHDT and YNNKEL (reference sequence). There are 14 residues in the CDR3. The CDR3 DNA sequence: TGTGCCAGCAGCCGCCTGGGAGGGACCGGGGAGCTGTTTTTT. This encodes CASSRLGGTGELFF.

V usage is TRBV6-5 and J usage is TRBJ1-2; 9 positions match TRBD1. The CDR3 spans 14 residues. Trimming took 0 bases from V and 4 from J; bases not matched to a gene: 0. Germline V gene lookup returns CDR1 MNHEY and CDR2 SVGAGI. The CDR3 bases are TGTGCCAGCAGTTACTCGACAGGGGGCTATGGCTACACCTTC. It codes for CASSYSTGGYGYTF.

The V and J genes are TRBV9 and TRBJ2-2, with D maybe TRBD2 (7 bases). Germline values: CDR1 SGDLS, CDR2 YYNGEE. The length of the CDR3 is 16 residues. V gave up 4 bases and J gave up 3 bases, with 16 bases separating them. CDR3 in amino acids: CASSSGGHIDTGELFF. CDR3 nucleotides: TGTGCCAGCAGCTCGGGGGGCCATATTGACACCGGGGAGCTGTTTTTT.

The chain carries TRBV4-1 and TRBJ2-3, with D possibly matching TRBD1 (7 bases). V lost 2 bases and J 6 bases, leaving 18 bases between the germline ends. Germline CDR1 and CDR2: MGHRA and YSYEKL. This CDR3 region has 16 residues. CDR3 in DNA: TGCGCCAGCAGCCAAAACCCAGGGGGGATGGCCGATACGCAGTATTTT. This encodes CASSQNPGGMADTQYF.

This clone was detected once. The chain uses TRBV10-3 and TRBJ2-2, with 9 bases that match TRBD1. Germline V lookup: CDR1 ENHRY, CDR2 SYGVKD. J was trimmed by 7 bases and V by 2 bases; bases with no gene match: 5. This CDR3 region has 15 residues. CDR3 sequence: CAISETGGKVGELFF. The CDR3 coding sequence is TGTGCCATCAGTGAGACAGGGGGCAAGGTCGGGGAGCTGTTTTTT.

The rearrangement links TRBV5-8 to TRBJ2-5; D may match TRBD1 or TRBD2 (5 bases each). CDR3 size: 14 residues. Deletions cut 2 bases from V and 5 bases from J, with 13 bases between. CDR1 SGHTS and CDR2 YDEGEE come from the germline V gene. CDR3 protein: CASSLGPGSETQYF. The CDR3 region has the DNA TGTGCCAGCAGCTTAGGACCAGGGAGTGAGACCCAGTACTTC.

This CDR3 is CASSLLAGMNTGELFF. The CDR3 coding sequence is TGTGCCAGCAGTTTGTTAGCGGGGATGAACACCGGGGAGCTGTTTTTT. The chain links TRBV27 to TRBJ2-2; 8 bases map to TRBD2. V dropped 3 bases and J dropped 1; count of bases not matched to a gene: 4. CDR1 and CDR2 from the germline V gene are MNHEY and SMNVEV (reference sequence). The CDR3 is 16 amino acids.

The J gene is TRBJ1-1, the V gene TRBV4-2; D gene ambiguous. The CDR3 runs 13 residues. Trimming shortened V by 0 bases and J by 1 base, and 3 bases separated the two germline ends. CDR1 is LGHNA and CDR2 is YNFKEQ in the germline V gene. CDR3 DNA: TGTGCCAGCAGCCAAGACAGGAACACTGAAGCTTTCTTT. It specifies CASSQDRNTEAFF.

V and J are TRBV6-5 and TRBJ2-2; D remains unclear. Germline V gives CDR1 MNHEY, CDR2 SVGAGI. The CDR3 has 12 residues. The V end lost 9 bases, the J end lost 0 bases, and 5 bases lay between the germline ends. The CDR3 DNA is TGTGCCAGTGGACCGAACACCGGGGAGCTGTTTTTT. This codes for CASGPNTGELFF.